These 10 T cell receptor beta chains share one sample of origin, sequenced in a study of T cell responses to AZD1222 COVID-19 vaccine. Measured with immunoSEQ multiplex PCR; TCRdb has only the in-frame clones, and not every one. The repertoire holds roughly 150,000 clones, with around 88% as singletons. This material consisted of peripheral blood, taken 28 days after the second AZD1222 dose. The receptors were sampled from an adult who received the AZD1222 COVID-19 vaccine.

The CDR3 protein is CASSLGGPEQFF. CDR3 bases: TGTGCCAGCAGCTTAGGAGGCCCGGAGCAGTTCTTC. This chain links TRBV11-2 with TRBJ2-1; D gene ambiguous. The germline V and J ends were trimmed by 1 base and 10 bases, with 8 bases remaining between them. The CDR3 contains 12 residues. Germline V gives CDR1 SGHAT, CDR2 FQNNGV.

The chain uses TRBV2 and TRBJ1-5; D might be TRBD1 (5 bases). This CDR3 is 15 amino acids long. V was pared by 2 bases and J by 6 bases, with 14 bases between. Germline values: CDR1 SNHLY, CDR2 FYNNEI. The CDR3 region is CASSELRGSGQPQHF. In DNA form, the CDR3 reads TGTGCCAGCAGTGAATTAAGGGGTTCCGGTCAGCCCCAGCATTTT.

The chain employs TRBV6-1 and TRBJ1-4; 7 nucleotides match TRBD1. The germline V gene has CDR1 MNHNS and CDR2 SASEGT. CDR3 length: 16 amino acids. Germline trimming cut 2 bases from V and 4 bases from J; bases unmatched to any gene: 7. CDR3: CASSEYRGLLNEKLFF. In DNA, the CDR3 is TGTGCCAGCAGTGAATACAGGGGACTACTTAATGAAAAACTGTTTTTT.

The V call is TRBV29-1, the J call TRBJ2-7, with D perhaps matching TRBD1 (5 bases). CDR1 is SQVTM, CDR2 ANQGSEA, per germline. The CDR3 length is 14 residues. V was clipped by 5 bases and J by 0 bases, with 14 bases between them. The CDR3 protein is CSVSKPGLSYEQYF. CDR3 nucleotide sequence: TGCAGCGTTTCAAAGCCAGGGCTCTCCTACGAGCAGTACTTC.

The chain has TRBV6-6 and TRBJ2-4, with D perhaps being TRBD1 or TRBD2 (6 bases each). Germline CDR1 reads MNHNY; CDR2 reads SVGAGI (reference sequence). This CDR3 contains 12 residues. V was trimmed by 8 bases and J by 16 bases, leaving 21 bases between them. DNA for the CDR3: TGTGCCAGCGGACTATGGGGGGCCTCCAGTTACTTC. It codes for CASGLWGASSYF.

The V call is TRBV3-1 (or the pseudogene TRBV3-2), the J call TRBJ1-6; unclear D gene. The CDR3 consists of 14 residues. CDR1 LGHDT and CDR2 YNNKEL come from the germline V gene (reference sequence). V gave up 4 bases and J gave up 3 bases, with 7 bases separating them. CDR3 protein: CASSLDFYNSPLHF. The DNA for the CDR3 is TGTGCCAGCAGCCTGGACTTCTATAATTCACCCCTCCACTTT.

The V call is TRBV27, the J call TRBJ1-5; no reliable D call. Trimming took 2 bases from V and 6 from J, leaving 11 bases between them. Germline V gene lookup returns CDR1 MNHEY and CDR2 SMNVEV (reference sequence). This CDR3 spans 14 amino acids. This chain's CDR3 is CASSLSGSFQPQHF. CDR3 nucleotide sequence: TGTGCCAGCAGTTTAAGTGGCAGTTTTCAGCCCCAGCATTTT.

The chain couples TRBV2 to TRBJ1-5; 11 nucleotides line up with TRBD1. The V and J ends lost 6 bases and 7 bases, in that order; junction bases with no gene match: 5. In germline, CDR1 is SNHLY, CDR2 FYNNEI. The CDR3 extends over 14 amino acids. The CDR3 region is CASSGTGGWQPQHF. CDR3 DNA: TGTGCCAGCAGCGGGACAGGGGGATGGCAGCCCCAGCATTTT.

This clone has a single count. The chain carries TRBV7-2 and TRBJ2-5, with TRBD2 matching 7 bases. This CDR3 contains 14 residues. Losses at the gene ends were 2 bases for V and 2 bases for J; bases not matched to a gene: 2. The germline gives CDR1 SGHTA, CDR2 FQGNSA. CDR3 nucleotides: TGTGCCAGCAGCTTAATGGGGGGGCAAGAGACCCAGTACTTC. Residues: CASSLMGGQETQYF.

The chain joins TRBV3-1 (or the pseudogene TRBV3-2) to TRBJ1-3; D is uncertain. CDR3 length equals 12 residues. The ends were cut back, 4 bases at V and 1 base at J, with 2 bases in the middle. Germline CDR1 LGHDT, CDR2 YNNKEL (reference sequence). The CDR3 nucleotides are TGTGCCAGCAGCCCGTCTGGAAACACCATATATTTT. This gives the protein CASSPSGNTIYF.